The 22 T cell receptor beta chains in this list originate from one sample, sequenced in a study of T cells in tuberculosis. Assay used: immunoSEQ multiplex PCR; TCRdb lists only in-frame clones, some missing. The sample records tens of thousands of clones, approximately 93% being singletons. Sequencing was performed on PBMCs. Receptors originate from a donor aged 5 to 30 with latent tuberculosis or without tuberculosis infection.

V gene TRBV10-3 combines with J gene TRBJ2-7; D is possibly TRBD1 (6 bases). CDR3 length: 12 amino acids. Deletions cut 7 bases from V and 6 bases from J, with 13 bases between. Germline CDR1 and CDR2: ENHRY and SYGVKD. CDR3 protein: CAITQDRSEQYF. In DNA form, the CDR3 reads TGTGCCATCACCCAAGACAGGTCCGAGCAGTACTTC.

The chain has TRBV5-1 and TRBJ2-5, with 7 bases aligning to TRBD1. J lost 1 base, V lost 6 bases, and 6 bases had no gene match. The CDR3 is 14 residues long. From germline, CDR1 is SGHRS and CDR2 YFSETQ. Here the CDR3 DNA reads TGCGCCAGCAACGAACAGGGGTTCCAAGAGACCCAGTACTTC. This sequence encodes CASNEQGFQETQYF.

V usage is TRBV7-2 and J usage is TRBJ2-5; possible D gene TRBD1, 6 bases. V lost 5 bases to trimming and J lost 4 bases, with 17 bases between them. Looked up from germline, CDR1 is SGHTA and CDR2 is FQGNSA. The CDR3 has 15 residues. The CDR3 nucleotides are TGTGCCAGCAGCCCCAACAGGGCCAACGGAGAGACCCAGTACTTC. This encodes CASSPNRANGETQYF.

This rearrangement joins TRBV6-5 to TRBJ2-3, with 9 bases lining up with TRBD1. Germline CDR1 MNHEY, CDR2 SVGAGI. This CDR3 is 14 amino acids long. V was clipped by 8 bases and J by 6 bases; unmatched bases: 9. Here the CDR3 reads CASRGDREGDTQYF. The CDR3 DNA follows: TGTGCCAGCCGGGGGGACAGGGAGGGGGATACGCAGTATTTT.

The chain is built from TRBV21-1 and TRBJ2-7; the table calls TRBD2, which could not be checked here. TRBV21-1 is a known pseudogene. The CDR3 runs to 14 residues. CDR3 protein: CASSRGRLRYEQYF. The CDR3 DNA follows: TGTGCCAGCAGTAGAGGAAGGTTACGATACGAGCAGTACTTC.

The chain has TRBV5-1 and TRBJ2-7; D might be TRBD1 (6 bases). V gave up 2 bases and J gave up 0 bases, with 9 bases separating them. CDR3 length: 14 residues. Germline V gene data show CDR1 as SGHRS and CDR2 as YFSETQ. CDR3 nucleotides: TGCGCCAGCAGCTTCCAGGGGAGCTCCTACGAGCAGTACTTC. Encoded protein: CASSFQGSSYEQYF.

DNA for the CDR3: TGTGCCAGCAGTGTAAACAGGGGTATGACCGAGCAGTACTTC. It specifies CASSVNRGMTEQYF. The rearrangement uses TRBV6-1 and TRBJ2-7, with 7 bases aligning to TRBD1. V lost 4 bases, J lost 6 bases, and 9 bases stayed unmatched. The CDR3 is made up of 14 amino acids. CDR1 is MNHNS and CDR2 is SASEGT in the germline V gene.

The chain is built from TRBV9 and TRBJ2-7; weak D call: TRBD1 (5 bases). Germline-derived CDR1 and CDR2 are SGDLS and YYNGEE. The CDR3 consists of 14 residues. Trimming stripped 1 base from V and 2 bases from J, with 10 bases between. The CDR3 sequence is CASSVQGGTYEQYF. The CDR3 region has the DNA TGTGCCAGCAGCGTACAGGGTGGGACCTACGAGCAGTACTTC.

The gene calls are TRBV6-5 and TRBJ2-7, with D possibly matching TRBD2 (6 bases). The CDR3 consists of 15 residues. CDR1 and CDR2 from the germline V gene are MNHEY and SVGAGI. V lost 0 bases to trimming and J lost 7 bases, with 16 bases between them. The CDR3: CASSYSRPSGGEQYF. CDR3 coding DNA: TGTGCCAGCAGTTACTCGCGGCCATCTGGGGGGGAGCAGTACTTC.

The gene calls are TRBV6-5 and TRBJ2-1, with 7 bases aligning to TRBD1. From germline, CDR1 is MNHEY and CDR2 SVGAGI. Germline trimming cut 10 bases from V and 10 bases from J; bases unmatched to any gene: 19. The CDR3 covers 15 residues. The CDR3 protein is CANSLPGTVGREQFF. The CDR3 nucleotides are TGTGCCAATTCCCTCCCGGGGACAGTGGGTCGGGAGCAGTTCTTC.

This clone occurred once. The rearrangement links TRBV9 to TRBJ2-3; 14 positions agree with TRBD2. Germline V gene sequence: CDR1 SGDLS, CDR2 YYNGEE. The CDR3 consists of 15 residues. The trim removed 4 bases at V and 5 bases at J, leaving 3 bases unmatched. Here the CDR3 DNA reads TGTGCCAGCAGCTGGACTAGCGGGGGGAGAGATACGCAGTATTTT. Its protein product is CASSWTSGGRDTQYF.

Concerning this clone itself: The identical CDR3 is also encoded by other nucleotide sequences in the sample. The J gene is TRBJ1-1, the V gene TRBV6-6; 7 bases are shared with TRBD1. V gave up 6 bases and J gave up 2 bases; unmatched junction bases: 9. Looked up from germline, CDR1 is MNHNY and CDR2 is SVGAGI (reference sequence). The CDR3 consists of 15 residues. The CDR3 is CASSPSDRDNTEAFF. CDR3 sequence (DNA): TGTGCCAGCAGCCCTAGCGACAGGGACAACACTGAAGCTTTCTTT.

V gene TRBV5-1 combines with J gene TRBJ2-7, with 10 bases matching TRBD1. The CDR3 consists of 14 residues. Germline CDR1 is SGHRS and CDR2 is YFSETQ. J was trimmed by 6 bases and V by 3 bases; bases with no gene match: 6. The CDR3 DNA follows: TGCGCCAGCAGCTCGACAGGGGGCACGAGCGAGCAGTACTTC. Protein: CASSSTGGTSEQYF. Variable domain in full (rest from reference TRBV5-1 and TRBJ2-7): KAGVTQTPRYLIKTRGQQVTLSCSPISGHRSVSWYQQTPGQGLQFLFEYFSETQRNKGNFPGRFSGRQFSNSRSEMNVSTLELGDSALYLCASSSTGGTSEQYFGPGTRLTVT.

This chain uses TRBV29-1 with TRBJ2-2; 9 nucleotides align to TRBD1. The CDR3 runs 14 residues. V shed 6 bases and J 5 bases; nucleotides not matched to a gene: 7. Germline loops: CDR1 SQVTM, CDR2 ANQGSEA. The CDR3 sequence is CSVRGQGRTGELFF. For the CDR3, the DNA is TGCAGCGTCCGAGGACAGGGGAGGACCGGGGAGCTGTTTTTT.

V and J are TRBV28 and TRBJ2-5; TRBD2 matches 12 bases. V shed 6 bases and J 10 bases; nucleotides not matched to a gene: 12. This CDR3 spans 15 amino acids. In germline, CDR1 is MDHEN, CDR2 SYDVKM. The CDR3 reads CASSNSGLAGGCQYF. DNA for the CDR3: TGTGCCAGCAGCAACTCGGGGCTAGCGGGAGGGTGCCAGTACTTC.

The chain is built from TRBV28 and TRBJ1-2, with TRBD1 matching over 7 bases. This CDR3 comprises 16 residues. V was clipped by 8 bases and J by 5 bases; unmatched bases: 17. Germline CDR1 and CDR2: MDHEN and SYDVKM. As DNA, the CDR3 is TGTGCCAGCGATAGGGCAGGGGGAGTTGGGTTGTATGGCTACACCTTC. Its protein product is CASDRAGGVGLYGYTF.

This chain connects TRBV7-9 to TRBJ2-2; 9 bases map to TRBD2. The CDR3 is made up of 15 amino acids. V lost 4 bases, J lost 0 bases, and 0 bases stayed unmatched. Germline loops: CDR1 SEHNR, CDR2 FQNEAQ (reference sequence). Here the CDR3 reads CASSSSGANTGELFF. Written as DNA, the CDR3 is TGTGCCAGCAGCTCTAGCGGGGCGAACACCGGGGAGCTGTTTTTT. The full variable domain, with the rest looked up from reference TRBV7-9 and TRBJ2-2, is DTGVSQNPRHKITKRGQNVTFRCDPISEHNRLYWYRQTLGQGPEFLTYFQNEAQLEKSRLLSDRFSAERPKGSFSTLEIQRTEQGDSAMYLCASSSSGANTGELFFGEGSRLTVL.

V and J are TRBV9 and TRBJ2-3; D unclear. Trimming shortened V by 0 bases and J by 6 bases, and 14 bases separated the two germline ends. Germline-derived CDR1 and CDR2 are SGDLS and YYNGEE. CDR3 size: 15 residues. The CDR3 DNA reads as TGTGCCAGCAGCGTAGGAGGCCAGCTATCGGATACGCAGTATTTT. As protein: CASSVGGQLSDTQYF.

J is TRBJ2-5 and V is TRBV18; the match to TRBD2 covers 11 bases. The ends lost 4 bases at V and 2 bases at J; junction bases unmatched: 3. Germline V gives CDR1 KGHSH, CDR2 LQKENI. The CDR3 is 15 residues long. The CDR3 here is CASSLSGRGQETQYF. CDR3 in DNA: TGTGCCAGCTCACTTAGCGGGAGGGGACAAGAGACCCAGTACTTC.

The chain employs TRBV30 and TRBJ2-7; 9 bases line up with TRBD1. CDR3 length: 16 residues. Germline V gives CDR1 GTSNPN, CDR2 SVGIG (reference sequence). The CDR3 region is CRVGTGFVFSSYEQYF. CDR3 coding DNA: TGTAGGGTTGGGACAGGGTTTGTGTTTTCCTCCTACGAGCAGTACTTC.

The chain uses TRBV11-3 and TRBJ1-6; no firm D call. The ends were cut back, 5 bases at V and 5 bases at J, with 10 bases in the middle. Germline CDR1 is SGHNT and CDR2 is YENEEA. The CDR3 runs 14 residues. In nucleotides, the CDR3 is TGTGCCAGCAGCCAAGGAGGAAATAATTCACCCCTCCACTTT. It specifies CASSQGGNNSPLHF.

The chain carries TRBV5-5 and TRBJ2-2; maybe TRBD1 (6 bases). V lost 3 bases and J lost 7, with 16 bases in between. The CDR3 runs to 15 residues. Germline V gives CDR1 SGHKS, CDR2 YYEKEE (reference sequence). CDR3 nucleotide sequence: TGTGCCAGCAGCTCCGGACAGCTGGGGGTCGGGGAGCTGTTTTTT. Its protein is CASSSGQLGVGELFF.